This passage covers 7 T cell receptor beta chains from one sample sequenced in a study of STAT5B mutations in CD4+ large granular lymphocyte leukemia. Using immunoSEQ multiplex PCR, the repertoire was profiled, and TCRdb retains in-frame clones only, with some absent. The profile shows about 40,000 clones, 84% of them singletons. The specimen was CD4+ T cells from blood buffy coats. These TCRs come from a human donor in good health.

This clone was detected a few times. V gene TRBV6-1 combines with J gene TRBJ2-7; TRBD2 agrees at 10 bases. There are 15 residues in the CDR3. Germline CDR1 and CDR2: MNHNS and SASEGT. V dropped 3 bases and J dropped 4; count of bases not matched to a gene: 6. CDR3 residues: CASSESSGSWYEQYF. The CDR3 DNA follows: TGTGCCAGCAGTGAGTCTAGCGGGAGCTGGTACGAGCAGTACTTC.

This rearrangement joins TRBV4-2 to TRBJ2-3; TRBD2 matches at 8 bases. CDR3 length: 16 residues. Trimming cost V 0 bases and J 0 bases; bases outside gene matches: 2. Looked up from germline, CDR1 is LGHNA and CDR2 is YNFKEQ. The CDR3 region has the DNA TGTGCCAGCAGCCAAGAGTTAGCGGGAAGCACAGATACGCAGTATTTT. Its protein is CASSQELAGSTDTQYF.

This clone was observed a handful of times. The chain uses TRBV28 and TRBJ1-5, with a weak D call TRBD1 (5 bases). The germline CDR1 and CDR2 sequences are MDHEN and SYDVKM. Trimming took 6 bases from V and 7 from J, leaving 10 bases between them. This CDR3 contains 12 residues. For the CDR3, the DNA is TGTGCCAGCAGCAGGGCAGGGCAGCCCCAGCATTTT. The encoded protein is CASSRAGQPQHF.

J is TRBJ1-5 and V is TRBV6-5; D uncertain. Germline CDR1 is MNHEY and CDR2 is SVGAGI. This CDR3 spans 15 amino acids. V lost 0 bases, J lost 7 bases, and 13 bases lay in between. The CDR3: CASSYSLGSEQPQHF. Here the CDR3 DNA reads TGTGCCAGCAGTTACTCGCTGGGGTCGGAACAGCCCCAGCATTTT.

The chain couples TRBV27 to TRBJ2-7, with a possible D match to TRBD2 (5 bases). With 0 bases removed from V and 2 bases from J, the gap between germline ends came to 8 bases. The CDR3 has 14 residues. CDR1 MNHEY and CDR2 SMNVEV come from the germline V gene (reference sequence). CDR3 amino acids: CASSLSRETYEQYF. Written as DNA, the CDR3 is TGTGCCAGCAGTTTATCAAGGGAGACCTACGAGCAGTACTTC.

The chain links TRBV18 to TRBJ1-5; no firm D call. Germline V gene sequence: CDR1 KGHSH, CDR2 LQKENI. The V end was cut by 0 bases, the J end by 5 bases, with 11 bases between. This CDR3 is built from 15 residues. DNA for the CDR3: TGTGCCAGCTCACCACCCGGGAGTCTGGATCAGCCCCAGCATTTT. It codes for CASSPPGSLDQPQHF.

The chain has TRBV15 and TRBJ2-5; possible D gene TRBD1, 6 bases. Per germline, CDR1 LNHNV and CDR2 YYDKDF (reference sequence). V shed 2 bases and J shed 1 base, with 14 bases lying between them. The CDR3 totals 16 residues. The CDR3 coding sequence is TGTGCCACCAGCAGAAAATCCGGGACACCCCAAGAGACCCAGTACTTC. This codes for CATSRKSGTPQETQYF.